Following are 9 T cell receptor beta chains from one sample sequenced in a study of T cells in Graves' hyperthyroidism and ophthalmopathy. Amplification yielded TCR beta CDR3 regions, with RNA transcripts as the source. The HTBI primer set drove a first-round RT-PCR of the TCR CDR3. TCRdb used MiXCR to reprocess the multiplex PCR reads, holding one entry per CDR3 protein. The table includes 450,000 to 500,000 distinct CDR3 sequences, about 22% detected once. The sample taken for sequencing was blood. These receptors were taken from a woman between 65 and 79 years old with Graves' ophthalmopathy.

This clonotype was counted only a few times. The chain carries TRBV20-1 and TRBJ1-6, with TRBD1 identical over 8 bases. Germline assignment: CDR1 DFQATT and CDR2 SNEGSKA (reference sequence). The CDR3 runs 12 residues. With V trimmed by 6 bases and J by 7 bases, 2 bases remained unmatched. The CDR3 DNA reads as TGCAGTGCCCGGACAGGGAATTCACCCCTCCACTTT. Protein product: CSARTGNSPLHF.

The V gene is TRBV7-2, the J gene TRBJ1-2, with a weak D call TRBD1 (5 bases). This CDR3 spans 15 amino acids. From germline, CDR1 is SGHTA and CDR2 FQGNSA. Trimming took off 6 bases at V and 4 bases at J, with 18 bases between the two ends. CDR3: CASRKSGATGYGYTF. The CDR3 bases are TGTGCCAGCAGGAAAAGCGGGGCCACGGGCTATGGCTACACCTTC.

This clonotype was seen repeatedly, ten times or more. This chain joins TRBV6-1 and TRBJ2-7; D perhaps matches TRBD1 (6 bases). Per germline, CDR1 MNHNS and CDR2 SASEGT. The V end was cut by 6 bases, the J end by 3 bases, with 15 bases between. The CDR3 has 14 residues. The CDR3 here is CASSFQGQGYEQYF. CDR3 DNA: TGTGCCAGCAGCTTTCAGGGGCAGGGCTACGAGCAGTACTTC.

In its sample, this clonotype was seen a few times. The chain combines TRBV19 with TRBJ2-5; the match to TRBD1 covers 10 bases. J was trimmed by 5 bases and V by 5 bases; bases with no gene match: 8. Germline V lookup: CDR1 LNHDA, CDR2 SQIVND (reference sequence). This CDR3 spans 15 amino acids. This CDR3 reads CASSGTGAIRETQYF. CDR3 DNA: TGTGCCAGTAGTGGGACAGGGGCGATCAGGGAGACCCAGTACTTC.

This chain joins TRBV24-1 and TRBJ2-1; D may be TRBD2 (6 bases). Germline CDR1 and CDR2: KGHDR and SFDVKD. The CDR3 spans 15 residues. The V end was cut by 5 bases, the J end by 1 base, with 11 bases between. CDR3 loop: CATSGLADSYNEQFF. CDR3 DNA sequence: TGTGCCACCAGTGGATTAGCGGATTCCTACAATGAGCAGTTCTTC.

The chain employs TRBV6-5 and TRBJ2-2, with 10 bases matching TRBD2. Germline V gene data show CDR1 as MNHEY and CDR2 as SVGAGI. The CDR3 runs 16 residues. Trimming took 1 base from V and 4 from J; bases not matched to a gene: 3. The CDR3 loop is CASSYFSGRSTGELFF. The DNA for the CDR3 is TGTGCCAGCAGTTACTTTAGCGGGAGGAGCACCGGGGAGCTGTTTTTT.

The chain employs TRBV27 and TRBJ2-1; D may be TRBD1 (5 bases). This CDR3 region has 14 residues. V was pared by 6 bases and J by 1 base, with 10 bases between. In germline, CDR1 is MNHEY, CDR2 SMNVEV (reference sequence). The CDR3 spells CASRERGSYNEQFF. CDR3 bases: TGTGCCAGCAGAGAAAGGGGTTCCTACAATGAGCAGTTCTTC.

This clonotype was seen a single time. An end of the junction differs from the germline gene, which may be a read error. This chain uses TRBV10-3 with TRBJ2-1, with 7 bases that match TRBD2. CDR1 is ENHRY and CDR2 is SYGVKD in the germline V gene. This CDR3 is 16 amino acids long. The CDR3 spells CAISPPSGGVYNERFF. CDR3 coding DNA: TGTGCCATCAGTCCCCCATCGGGGGGAGTCTACAATGAGCGGTTCTTC.

In its sample, this clonotype was seen a few times. This chain uses TRBV20-1 with TRBJ1-1; the D gene is possibly TRBD1 (6 bases). V was clipped by 6 bases and J by 0 bases, with 11 bases between them. Germline values: CDR1 DFQATT, CDR2 SNEGSKA (reference sequence). This CDR3 is built from 13 residues. CDR3 coding DNA: TGCAGTGCAGCACAGGGAGTGAACACTGAAGCTTTCTTT. Protein product: CSAAQGVNTEAFF.